Included here is one TCR beta chain sequence, with context. The antigen is not known. The data were obtained in a study of T cell responses to AZD1222 COVID-19 vaccine. The study, taken as a whole, reports: Reportedly, close to half of spike-specific TCRs are directed against unmutated variant regions.

Here immunoSEQ multiplex PCR was the method, and the copy in TCRdb shows in-frame clones only, minus some. The profile shows 150,000 to 200,000 clones, 90% to 95% of them singletons. This CDR3 contains 14 residues. Trimming removed 9 bases from V and 2 bases from J, with 11 bases in between. Germline lookup yields CDR1 SGHTA and CDR2 FQGTGA. The source is an adult in good health. The V call is TRBV7-3, the J call TRBJ2-6, with D maybe TRBD2 (6 bases). The material sequenced was peripheral blood, taken on day 0 of MenACWY control vaccination. The CDR3, as DNA: TGTGCCAGTGGAGGGAACACTGGGGCCAACGTCCTGACTTTC. Residues: CASGGNTGANVLTF.